The source of this TCR beta chain is a study of cytomegalovirus exposure and HLA in healthy donors. With regard to this clone: Its antigen remains unidentified.

The PCR made use of 60 Vbeta and 13 Jbeta primers. Measured with immunoSEQ multiplex PCR; TCRdb has only the in-frame clones, and not every one. The repertoire holds about 190,000 clones, roughly 76% seen once, with approximately 6.3% in the top ten. This CDR3 is built from 17 residues. Germline values: CDR1 GTSNPN, CDR2 SVGIG (reference sequence). V trimming: 1 base; J trimming: 2 bases; junction bases outside the gene matches: 11. Study-wide findings and caveats: When the data were analyzed later, several of the most significant clusters appeared to be linked to common viral pathogens.

This TCR was sampled from a man aged 40-55 years in good health and CMV-seropositive. This rearrangement joins TRBV30 to TRBJ1-2, with 9 bases identical to TRBD1. Sequenced material: PBMCs. The CDR3 DNA sequence: TGTGCCTGGAGTGAAAAGGGACAGGGAACAGTGAACTATGGCTACACCTTC. Its translation is CAWSEKGQGTVNYGYTF.